One T cell receptor (beta chain) is described in this entry. Its antigen is not identified. This CDR3 spans 13 amino acids. Germline lookup yields CDR1 SGHTA and CDR2 FQGTGA. J was trimmed by 5 bases and V by 3 bases; bases with no gene match: 2. These data originate in a study of cytomegalovirus exposure and HLA in healthy donors. Study-level points and caveats: It was 150 to 200 TCR beta chains that were listed as cytomegalovirus-associated. Three chains linked to CMV were shown in vitro to be specific for CMV antigens. One later analysis, an examination of the 100 to 150 validation repertoires, found that first-cohort TCR clusters tended to co-occur in them.

TCRdb keeps only in-frame clones here, not all; method: immunoSEQ multiplex PCR. The table has 100,000 to 150,000 clones, about 87% seen once. The TCR sequence derives from a woman younger than 35 in good health and CMV-seronegative. The chain employs TRBV7-3 and TRBJ2-3; 7 nucleotides align to TRBD2. The material sequenced was PBMCs. The chain's CDR3 is CASSFTGGDTQYF. CDR3 sequence (DNA): TGTGCCAGCAGCTTCACGGGAGGAGATACGCAGTATTTT.